This TCR beta chain was found in a study of T cells expressing NK-cell markers. Notes on the study in general: Four donors' CD3+CD56-NKG2C+ cells were dominated by the same clonotypes.

TCRdb reworked the 5' RACE reads into one entry per CDR3 protein, no DNA. In all, the sample yields about 150,000 distinct CDR3 sequences. CDR1 and CDR2 (germline): SGHDT, YYEEEE. CDR3 length equals 15 residues. A remark on this clonotype: What it binds is not known.

J is TRBJ2-1 and V is TRBV5-6; TCRdb lists TRBD1, though no DNA is available to test this call. This sequence was found in a man between 18 and 35 years old in good health. Sequenced sample: blood T cells: a sorted CD56 or NKG2C T cell subset, CD4+ or CD8+ T cells, or bulk PBMC T cells (not recorded which). The CDR3 sequence: CASSPWDRAYNEQFF.